The rows below give T cell receptor beta chains drawn from one sample of a study of shared clonotypes between healthy human individuals. The data were produced by immunoSEQ multiplex PCR, yet TCRdb's version contains in-frame clones alone and is incomplete. The data show about 1.9 million clones, over 85% seen once. Sequencing was done on a sample of naive CD8+ T cells from PBMCs. These receptors came from a man in his late teens or twenties in good health. Some clones in this sample may be carry-over from other donors' samples. Each CDR3 is given with its conserved first and last residue. A D gene is named only where the DNA matches it firmly. Part of the rows lack a size; the others show once, few, many or a class for expanded clones.

V: TRBV7-9
J: TRBJ2-1
D: TRBD2
size: once
DNA: TGTGCCAGCAGCTTAGCTAGCGGGAGATACAATGAGCAGTTCTTC
CDR3: CASSLASGRYNEQFF

V: TRBV7-9
J: TRBJ1-2
D: -
size: -
DNA: TGTGCCAGCAGCTCGAGCGGAGGGGATGGCTACACCTTC
CDR3: CASSSSGGDGYTF

V: TRBV5-6
J: TRBJ2-7
D: -
size: -
DNA: TGTGCCAGCAGCTTGGAGGGAGAGTACGAGCAGTACTTC
CDR3: CASSLEGEYEQYF

V: TRBV5-1
J: TRBJ2-7
D: TRBD2
size: -
DNA: TGCGCCAGCAGCTTGGAGTCCAGAGCGGGAGGACTCTACGAGCAGTACTTC
CDR3: CASSLESRAGGLYEQYF

V: TRBV28
J: TRBJ2-5
D: TRBD2
size: -
DNA: TGTGCCAGCAGTTGGGGACTAGTAAAAGGGACCCAGTACTTC
CDR3: CASSWGLVKGTQYF

V: TRBV9
J: TRBJ2-3
D: TRBD1
size: -
DNA: TGTGCCAGCAGCGACCCAGAGCCGGGGACAGGGTATCCAGATACGCAGTATTTT
CDR3: CASSDPEPGTGYPDTQYF

V: TRBV27
J: TRBJ2-7
D: -
size: -
DNA: TGTGCCACGGCCCGATCGCCCTACGAGCAGTACTTC
CDR3: CATARSPYEQYF

V: TRBV6-6
J: TRBJ2-7
D: TRBD1
size: -
DNA: TGTGCCAGCAGTTTGGCAGGGGGCTTTAACGAGCAGTACTTC
CDR3: CASSLAGGFNEQYF

V: TRBV11-2
J: TRBJ2-2
D: TRBD2
size: -
DNA: TGTGCCAGCAGGGGACTAGCGGGAATCACCGGGGAGCTGTTTTTT
CDR3: CASRGLAGITGELFF

V: TRBV4-1
J: TRBJ2-3
D: -
size: -
DNA: TGCGCCAGCAGCCCATTTATGCGACTAGTAGGCACAGATACGCAGTATTTT
CDR3: CASSPFMRLVGTDTQYF

V: TRBV5-4
J: TRBJ2-1
D: -
size: -
DNA: TGTGCCAGCAGCTTGGATCCCCTAGCCACGTACAATGAGCAGTTCTTC
CDR3: CASSLDPLATYNEQFF

V: TRBV7-9
J: TRBJ1-1
D: -
size: -
DNA: TGTGCCAGCAGCCCCCGGGGCCCAGGGAGGAACACTGAAGCTTTCTTT
CDR3: CASSPRGPGRNTEAFF

V: TRBV2
J: TRBJ2-2
D: -
size: -
DNA: TGTGCCAGCAGTTTAGACATAGAGAACACCGGGGAGCTGTTTTTT
CDR3: CASSLDIENTGELFF

V: TRBV9
J: TRBJ2-3
D: TRBD2
size: -
DNA: TGTGCCAGCAGTGTTGGCGGGAGGGCCCCAGATACGCAGTATTTT
CDR3: CASSVGGRAPDTQYF

V: TRBV11-2
J: TRBJ1-2
D: TRBD1
size: -
DNA: TGTGCCAGCAGCTCGCCTCGACAGGGGGACTATGGCTACACCTTC
CDR3: CASSSPRQGDYGYTF

V: TRBV25-1
J: TRBJ2-5
D: TRBD1
size: -
DNA: TGTGCCAGCAGTGGCCCCAGACAGGGGGGAACGGAAGAGACCCAGTACTTC
CDR3: CASSGPRQGGTEETQYF

V: TRBV7-9
J: TRBJ2-2
D: -
size: -
DNA: TGTGCCAGCAGCTTCTCCGTTTTAGCCGGGACTCCGAACACCGGGGAGCTGTTTTTT
CDR3: CASSFSVLAGTPNTGELFF

V: TRBV7-3
J: TRBJ2-5
D: -
size: -
DNA: TGTGCCAGCAGCCCAAGGGGAGGGGGAGAGACCCAGTACTTC
CDR3: CASSPRGGGETQYF

V: TRBV29-1
J: TRBJ1-1
D: -
size: -
DNA: TGCAGCGTTGAGAATGGATTAAACACTGAAGCTTTCTTT
CDR3: CSVENGLNTEAFF

V: TRBV11-2
J: TRBJ1-5
D: TRBD1
size: few
DNA: TGTGCCAGCAGCTCGCAGGGGGATCAGCCCCAGCATTTT
CDR3: CASSSQGDQPQHF

V: TRBV18
J: TRBJ2-7
D: -
size: once
DNA: TGTGCCAGCTCACCAACCGACTCCTACGAGCAGTACTTC
CDR3: CASSPTDSYEQYF